These T cell receptor beta chains were read from a single sample in a study of PD-L1 blockade in urothelial cancer. The method was immunoSEQ multiplex PCR; TCRdb's version includes in-frame clones alone and lacks a portion of them. The sample includes 48,000 or so clones, more than 80% of them seen just once. Sequenced material: PBMCs, taken around atezolizumab (anti-PD-L1) treatment. These receptors originate from an older man with urothelial cancer. CDR3s include the opening cysteine and the closing phenylalanine or tryptophan. The D gene is left open where the match is weak. Clone size is not always given. Where it is, it says once, few, many or a class for expanded clones.

abundance,j_gene,d_gene,v_gene,CDR3aa,CDR3nt
once,TRBJ2-4,.,TRBV15,CATSRDRSQGNIQYF,TGTGCCACCAGCAGGGACCGTAGCCAGGGAAACATTCAGTACTTC
.,TRBJ2-5,.,TRBV9,CASSVRDRDQETQYF,TGTGCCAGCAGCGTGCGGGACCGCGACCAAGAGACCCAGTACTTC
once,TRBJ2-7,.,TRBV14,CASSQVRAGEQYF,TGTGCCAGCAGCCAAGTCCGGGCGGGCGAGCAGTACTTC
.,TRBJ2-2,TRBD1,TRBV28,CASTKQGASSGELFF,TGTGCCAGCACTAAACAGGGGGCATCTAGCGGGGAGCTGTTTTTT
.,TRBJ2-7,.,TRBV10-3,CAISGTGTYSYEQYF,TGTGCCATCAGTGGAACCGGGACTTACTCTTACGAGCAGTACTTC
few,TRBJ1-1,.,TRBV7-3,CASSRDWNTEAFF,TGTGCCAGCAGCCGAGACTGGAACACTGAAGCTTTCTTT
.,TRBJ2-1,.,TRBV6-5,CASSYRSLIYNEQFF,TGTGCCAGCAGTTACCGGAGCCTAATTTACAATGAGCAGTTCTTC
.,TRBJ2-7,.,TRBV5-4,CASSSKDRTSYEQYF,TGTGCCAGCAGCAGTAAGGACAGAACTAGCTACGAGCAGTACTTC
.,TRBJ2-6,TRBD1,TRBV5-5,CASGTEFFSGANVLTF,TGTGCCAGCGGGACAGAGTTTTTCTCTGGGGCCAACGTCCTGACTTTC
.,TRBJ2-1,.,TRBV2,CASSASGSLEQFF,TGTGCCAGCAGTGCCTCGGGTAGTCTTGAGCAGTTCTTC
few,TRBJ1-3,.,TRBV6-5,CASNPPSGNTIYF,TGTGCCAGCAACCCTCCCAGTGGAAACACCATATATTTT
.,TRBJ2-7,TRBD2,TRBV19,CASSPTLAGSYEQYF,TGTGCCAGTAGTCCAACCTTAGCGGGGTCCTACGAGCAGTACTTC
.,TRBJ2-7,TRBD1,TRBV4-1,CASSQVSFAGGEYEQYF,TGCGCCAGCAGCCAAGTTAGCTTTGCAGGGGGCGAATACGAGCAGTACTTC
once,TRBJ2-1,TRBD2,TRBV11-3,CASSSLAGAYNEQFF,TGTGCCAGCAGCTCCCTAGCGGGAGCCTACAATGAGCAGTTCTTC
.,TRBJ1-2,.,TRBV5-1,CASSLAGPGYGYTF,TGCGCCAGCAGCTTGGCCGGTCCTGGCTATGGCTACACCTTC
.,TRBJ1-3,.,TRBV29-1,CSVTSSGNTIYF,TGCAGCGTCACAAGCTCTGGAAACACCATATATTTT
.,TRBJ1-3,TRBD1,TRBV29-1,CSVVGQGAVGNTIYF,TGCAGCGTTGTCGGACAGGGGGCCGTTGGAAACACCATATATTTT
.,TRBJ2-7,.,TRBV2,CASRRMAPSYEQYF,TGTGCCAGCAGGCGGATGGCTCCCTCCTACGAGCAGTACTTC
.,TRBJ2-6,.,TRBV6-5,CASSYSGGSGANVLTF,TGTGCCAGCAGTTACTCGGGGGGATCTGGGGCCAACGTCCTGACTTTC
.,TRBJ2-7,.,TRBV6-5,CASSREVTYEQYF,TGTGCCAGCAGTCGAGAGGTAACATACGAGCAGTACTTC
.,TRBJ1-1,.,TRBV18,CASSPSQGAEAFF,TGTGCCAGCTCACCATCGCAGGGCGCTGAAGCTTTCTTT
.,TRBJ2-7,.,TRBV6-1,CASSLSSVSYEQYF,TGTGCCAGCAGTCTTAGCTCCGTCTCCTACGAGCAGTACTTC
few,TRBJ1-4,TRBD1,TRBV7-9,CASSKQGANEKLFF,TGTGCCAGCAGTAAACAGGGGGCGAATGAAAAACTGTTTTTT